The 27 T cell receptor beta chains listed next were all sequenced from one sample in a study of blood T cell repertoires in COVID-19. TCRdb's table, derived via immunoSEQ multiplex PCR, lists solely in-frame clones and lacks some. The repertoire holds some 210,000 clones, with approximately 84% as singletons. Material: peripheral blood. These receptors came from a woman in her fifties or sixties with active or convalescent COVID-19.

The genes are TRBV2 and TRBJ2-1, with TRBD2 matching 11 bases. Germline CDR1 and CDR2: SNHLY and FYNNEI. V shed 2 bases and J 6 bases; nucleotides not matched to a gene: 9. CDR3 length: 17 amino acids. CDR3 sequence reads: CASSEPSPGLAANEQFF. The CDR3 coding sequence is TGTGCCAGCAGTGAACCTTCTCCGGGACTAGCGGCCAATGAGCAGTTCTTC.

This chain links TRBV11-2 with TRBJ2-3; TRBD2 aligns across 11 bases. This CDR3 contains 15 residues. The ends lost 5 bases at V and 1 base at J; junction bases unmatched: 2. The germline V gene encodes CDR1 SGHAT and CDR2 FQNNGV. CDR3 amino acids: CASSILAGGTDTQYF. In nucleotides, the CDR3 is TGTGCCAGCAGCATACTAGCGGGAGGCACAGATACGCAGTATTTT.

The chain links TRBV28 to TRBJ2-1; 9 bases are a match to TRBD1. With V trimmed by 5 bases and J by 5 bases, 10 bases remained unmatched. This CDR3 has 16 residues. Germline loops: CDR1 MDHEN, CDR2 SYDVKM. The CDR3 protein is CASSDSGTGRHNEQFF. In nucleotides, the CDR3 is TGTGCCAGCAGTGACTCCGGGACAGGGAGGCACAATGAGCAGTTCTTC.

V usage is TRBV27 and J usage is TRBJ2-7; 9 bases are a match to TRBD2. The CDR3 covers 15 residues. V lost 5 bases and J lost 4; bases outside the gene matches: 9. Germline CDR1 MNHEY, CDR2 SMNVEV (reference sequence). CDR3 protein: CASSRPAGGKYEQYF. CDR3 DNA sequence: TGTGCCAGCAGTCGTCCAGCGGGAGGAAAGTACGAGCAGTACTTC.

The chain employs TRBV7-3 and TRBJ2-2; TRBD1 is a possible D gene (7 bases). The CDR3 loop spans 17 amino acids. V was trimmed by 5 bases and J by 3 bases, leaving 19 bases between them. The germline V gene has CDR1 SGHTA and CDR2 FQGTGA. The CDR3 bases are TGTGCCAGCAGCCACTCTGGCGGGACAGCTGACACCGGGGAGCTGTTTTTT. It encodes CASSHSGGTADTGELFF.

This clone has a handful of counts. CDR3 amino acids: CASSVTGGTGELFF. Written as DNA, the CDR3 is TGTGCCAGCAGTGTAACCGGGGGCACCGGGGAGCTGTTTTTT. This chain connects TRBV2 to TRBJ2-2, with D tentatively TRBD2 (6 bases). CDR1 is SNHLY, CDR2 FYNNEI, per germline. The CDR3 is 14 amino acids. V lost 4 bases to trimming and J lost 4 bases, with 10 bases between them.

The chain is built from TRBV10-3 and TRBJ2-1, with 13 bases aligning to TRBD2. CDR1 and CDR2 (germline): ENHRY, SYGVKD. V was pared by 10 bases and J by 7 bases, with 4 bases of the junction left unmatched. The CDR3 runs to 13 residues. The CDR3 DNA is TGTGCCACAGGACTAGCGGGAGTAAATGAGCAGTTCTTC. This codes for CATGLAGVNEQFF.

The rearrangement links TRBV11-2 to TRBJ2-3; TRBD1 might be the D (6 bases). CDR3 size: 15 residues. With 2 bases removed from V and 4 bases from J, the gap between germline ends came to 13 bases. The germline CDR1 and CDR2 sequences are SGHAT and FQNNGV. The CDR3 protein is CASSLRGKAPDTQYF. CDR3 DNA: TGTGCCAGCAGCTTAAGGGGGAAGGCTCCAGATACGCAGTATTTT.

The rearrangement joins TRBV7-2 to TRBJ2-1; TRBD1 aligns across 8 bases. The trim removed 5 bases at V and 7 bases at J, leaving 7 bases unmatched. The length of the CDR3 is 14 residues. Germline-derived CDR1 and CDR2 are SGHTA and FQGNSA. The CDR3 DNA reads TGTGCCAGCAGCCCAGACAGGGGTTTGAATGAGCAGTTCTTC. Encoded protein: CASSPDRGLNEQFF.

This chain joins TRBV7-2 and TRBJ2-5, with 8 bases fitting TRBD2. J was trimmed by 5 bases and V by 1 base; bases with no gene match: 6. CDR3 length equals 15 residues. CDR1 and CDR2 (germline): SGHTA, FQGNSA. The DNA of the CDR3 is TGTGCCAGCAGCTTAGGGGTAGCGGGGCGCGAGACCCAGTACTTC. This sequence encodes CASSLGVAGRETQYF.

V gene TRBV30 combines with J gene TRBJ1-5; a possible D gene is TRBD1 (5 bases). Germline V CDR1 and CDR2: GTSNPN, SVGIG (reference sequence). The CDR3 runs 13 residues. Trimming stripped 2 bases from V and 4 bases from J, with 9 bases between. CDR3 in amino acids: CAWSSGGNQPQHF. The CDR3 DNA is TGTGCCTGGAGTTCGGGGGGGAATCAGCCCCAGCATTTT.

The chain recombines TRBV9 with TRBJ1-2, with 7 bases aligning to TRBD1. Germline trimming cut 0 bases from V and 7 bases from J; bases unmatched to any gene: 15. Germline V gene data show CDR1 as SGDLS and CDR2 as YYNGEE. The length of the CDR3 is 17 residues. CDR3 bases: TGTGCCAGCAGCGTAGCTACTGGGGCAGGGGGACTGAGTGGCTACACCTTC. Translation: CASSVATGAGGLSGYTF.

The gene calls are TRBV7-6 and TRBJ2-1, with 9 bases identical to TRBD2. CDR3 length: 18 residues. Germline assignment: CDR1 SGHVS and CDR2 FNYEAQ. The V gene end was trimmed by 1 base and the J gene end by 7 bases; junction bases not matched to a gene: 14. Here the CDR3 DNA reads TGTGCCAGCAGCTTAGGGACCGCTTGGTCTAGCGGGGAAAATGAGCAGTTCTTC. Translated: CASSLGTAWSSGENEQFF.

This chain uses TRBV5-1 with TRBJ1-6; the match to TRBD1 covers 9 bases. In germline, CDR1 is SGHRS, CDR2 YFSETQ. The CDR3 totals 16 residues. Germline trimming cut 3 bases from V and 6 bases from J; bases unmatched to any gene: 7. Written as DNA, the CDR3 is TGCGCCAGCAGCTCTCCCGGGACAGGGAGTAATTCACCCCTCCACTTT. This encodes CASSSPGTGSNSPLHF.

The CDR3 sequence is CATSGSTGTGLSYGYTF. The CDR3 region has the DNA TGTGCCACCAGTGGGTCCACCGGGACAGGGCTCAGCTATGGCTACACCTTC. The chain recombines TRBV24-1 with TRBJ1-2; 9 bases line up with TRBD1. Germline values: CDR1 KGHDR, CDR2 SFDVKD. This CDR3 region has 17 residues. V gave up 5 bases and J gave up 4 bases; unmatched junction bases: 13.

J is TRBJ2-2 and V is TRBV28; D is possibly TRBD2 (7 bases). The length of the CDR3 is 14 residues. The germline CDR1 and CDR2 sequences are MDHEN and SYDVKM. The V end was cut by 6 bases, the J end by 2 bases, with 10 bases between. This chain's CDR3 is CASRRGPNTGELFF. The CDR3 DNA reads as TGTGCCAGCAGGCGGGGGCCCAACACCGGGGAGCTGTTTTTT.

The chain has TRBV5-6 and TRBJ2-3; a weak D match, TRBD2 (7 bases). Between the trimmed V and J ends, which lost 5 bases and 0 bases, there was a span of 19 bases. The germline V gene has CDR1 SGHDT and CDR2 YYEEEE. The CDR3 spans 17 residues. The CDR3 DNA reads as TGTGCCAGCAGGGACGACCAGCGGGACATTAGCACAGATACGCAGTATTTT. It codes for CASRDDQRDISTDTQYF.

This chain uses TRBV7-2 with TRBJ2-3, with TRBD1 identical over 7 bases. The germline gives CDR1 SGHTA, CDR2 FQGNSA. This CDR3 has 14 residues. Trimming cost V 5 bases and J 2 bases; bases outside gene matches: 4. The CDR3 DNA reads TGTGCCAGCAGCGTGACAGGGACCACAGATACGCAGTATTTT. It yields the protein CASSVTGTTDTQYF. Full variable domain (remainder filled in from reference TRBV7-2 and TRBJ2-3): GAGVSQSPSNKVTEKGKDVELRCDPISGHTALYWYRQSLGQGLEFLIYFQGNSAPDKSGLPSDRFSAERTGGSVSTLTIQRTQQEDSAVYLCASSVTGTTDTQYFGPGTRLTVL.

The chain joins TRBV9 to TRBJ2-3; D is uncertain. The CDR3 contains 16 residues. In germline, CDR1 is SGDLS, CDR2 YYNGEE. V lost 0 bases, J lost 0 bases, and 11 bases lay in between. The CDR3, as DNA: TGTGCCAGCAGCGTAGCCCGGAGCAGTAGCACAGATACGCAGTATTTT. It codes for CASSVARSSSTDTQYF. Together with reference TRBV9 and TRBJ2-3, the CDR3 gives the full variable domain: DSGVTQTPKHLITATGQRVTLRCSPRSGDLSVYWYQQSLDQGLQFLIQYYNGEERAKGNILERFSAQQFPDLHSELNLSSLELGDSALYFCASSVARSSSTDTQYFGPGTRLTVL.

The gene calls are TRBV19 and TRBJ2-3; TRBD2 aligns across 8 bases. The CDR3 is 15 residues long. The germline V gene encodes CDR1 LNHDA and CDR2 SQIVND (reference sequence). After removal of 8 bases from V and 3 bases from J, the junction contained 10 bases not matched to a gene. CDR3 loop: CASPKGVAGTDTQYF. DNA of the CDR3: TGTGCCAGTCCTAAAGGGGTAGCGGGGACAGATACGCAGTATTTT. Complete variable domain (other parts from reference TRBV19 and TRBJ2-3): DGGITQSPKYLFRKEGQNVTLSCEQNLNHDAMYWYRQDPGQGLRLIYYSQIVNDFQKGDIAEGYSVSREKKESFPLTVTSAQKNPTAFYLCASPKGVAGTDTQYFGPGTRLTVL.

This rearrangement joins TRBV19 to TRBJ2-6; the D gene is possibly TRBD1 (6 bases). The CDR3 covers 14 residues. Between the trimmed V and J ends, which lost 9 bases and 0 bases, there was a span of 9 bases. Germline CDR1 reads LNHDA; CDR2 reads SQIVND (reference sequence). The CDR3, as DNA: TGTGCCAGCGGACAGACCTCTGGGGCCAACGTCCTGACTTTC. As protein: CASGQTSGANVLTF.

V gene TRBV28 combines with J gene TRBJ1-4; 7 bases align to TRBD1. Germline trimming cut 4 bases from V and 9 bases from J; bases unmatched to any gene: 8. The CDR3 consists of 14 residues. From germline, CDR1 is MDHEN and CDR2 SYDVKM. This CDR3 is CASSSPGGSQKLFF. CDR3 sequence (DNA): TGTGCCAGCAGTTCTCCAGGGGGTTCGCAAAAACTGTTTTTT.

The rearrangement links TRBV28 to TRBJ2-1, with D possibly matching TRBD2 (6 bases). The CDR3 spans 11 residues. Trimming pared 7 bases from V and 7 bases from J, leaving 8 bases between. CDR1 and CDR2 from the germline V gene are MDHEN and SYDVKM. CDR3 DNA: TGTGCCAGCATTGGGAGGAATGAGCAGTTCTTC. Translated, it gives CASIGRNEQFF.

This chain joins TRBV2 and TRBJ1-1; 11 nucleotides line up with TRBD1. J lost 3 bases, V lost 7 bases, and 4 bases had no gene match. CDR1 SNHLY and CDR2 FYNNEI come from the germline V gene. The CDR3 is 14 residues long. The CDR3 loop is CASNGQGAHTEAFF. The DNA for the CDR3 is TGTGCCAGCAACGGACAGGGGGCACACACTGAAGCTTTCTTT.

The V and J genes are TRBV2 and TRBJ1-4; tentatively, D is TRBD1 (5 bases). The CDR3 has 14 amino acids. Germline V lookup: CDR1 SNHLY, CDR2 FYNNEI. V was shortened by 7 bases and J by 4 bases, with 13 bases between the two germline ends. CDR3 protein: CASIEDSVNEKLFF. The CDR3 bases are TGTGCCAGCATAGAAGACAGTGTTAATGAAAAACTGTTTTTT.

This sequence joins TRBV3-1 (or the pseudogene TRBV3-2) and TRBJ2-5; possible D gene TRBD2, 5 bases. The CDR3 consists of 12 residues. Deletions cut 4 bases from V and 5 bases from J, with 8 bases between. Looked up from germline, CDR1 is LGHDT and CDR2 is YNNKEL (reference sequence). The CDR3 region has the DNA TGTGCCAGCAGCCTCGGGGAGGAGACCCAGTACTTC. This codes for CASSLGEETQYF.

This clone was seen a single time. The J gene is TRBJ2-5, the V gene TRBV2, with TRBD2 identical over 7 bases. CDR1 SNHLY and CDR2 FYNNEI come from the germline V gene. The trim removed 8 bases at V and 4 bases at J, leaving 22 bases unmatched. The CDR3 totals 18 residues. The CDR3 loop reads CASWRLAVGYGAAETQYF. In nucleotides, the CDR3 is TGTGCCAGCTGGCGGCTAGCGGTCGGTTATGGTGCTGCAGAGACCCAGTACTTC.